These 22 T cell receptor beta chains were all obtained from the same sample, sequenced in a study of T-cell memory formation after mild COVID-19. TCRdb fed the 5' RACE reads into MiXCR, producing one record per CDR3 protein. The data contain about 210,000 distinct CDR3 sequences, more than 25% of them singletons. Sequences were obtained from PBMCs or a T cell subset sorted from them (not recorded which). Receptors were obtained from an adult woman who had mild COVID-19 (a few samples of this study predate the infection). Cell type and time point are not known.

The chain employs TRBV24-1 and TRBJ2-7; 8 bases are shared with TRBD2. The CDR3 is made up of 14 amino acids. Germline lookup yields CDR1 KGHDR and CDR2 SFDVKD. Losses at the gene ends were 9 bases for V and 3 bases for J; bases not matched to a gene: 9. The CDR3 DNA follows: TGTGCCACCCCCCGAGCACTAGCGGTCTACGAGCAGTACTTC. As protein: CATPRALAVYEQYF.

This clonotype has only a few counts. The chain carries TRBV6-2 or TRBV6-3 and TRBJ2-3; D may be TRBD2 (6 bases). Trimming took 3 bases from V and 1 from J, leaving 11 bases between them. The germline gives CDR1 MNHEY, CDR2 SVGEGT. The CDR3 totals 15 residues. The CDR3 nucleotides read TGTGCCAGCAGTTATTCTGGGGAGGGCACAGATACGCAGTATTTT. Translated: CASSYSGEGTDTQYF.

V is TRBV29-1 and J is TRBJ2-1; D tentatively fits TRBD1 or TRBD2 (7 bases each). There are 14 residues in the CDR3. V shed 7 bases and J shed 5 bases, with 18 bases lying between them. Germline CDR1 SQVTM, CDR2 ANQGSEA. In DNA form, the CDR3 reads TGCAGCGGGGAGGGGGCGACAGGACACAATGAGCAGTTCTTC. It is translated as CSGEGATGHNEQFF.

The chain uses TRBV7-9 and TRBJ2-4; D remains unclear. The ends were cut back, 5 bases at V and 8 bases at J, with 19 bases in the middle. Germline CDR1 is SEHNR and CDR2 is FQNEAQ (reference sequence). CDR3 size: 15 residues. The CDR3 loop reads CASSPPSNAIDIQYF. CDR3 sequence (DNA): TGTGCCAGCAGCCCCCCAAGCAATGCAATAGACATTCAGTACTTC. Drawing the rest from reference TRBV7-9 and TRBJ2-4, the complete variable domain is DTGVSQNPRHKITKRGQNVTFRCDPISEHNRLYWYRQTLGQGPEFLTYFQNEAQLEKSRLLSDRFSAERPKGSFSTLEIQRTEQGDSAMYLCASSPPSNAIDIQYFGAGTRLSVL.

The chain carries TRBV3-1 and TRBJ2-5, with 12 bases that match TRBD2. The CDR3 sequence is 19 residues long. CDR1 is LGHDT and CDR2 is YNNKEL in the germline V gene (reference sequence). The J segment lost 5 bases and the V segment lost 4 bases, leaving 17 bases of the junction unmatched. This CDR3 reads CASSLFGGTSGSQWETQYF. The CDR3 nucleotides read TGTGCCAGCAGCCTATTCGGTGGGACTAGCGGGTCCCAATGGGAGACCCAGTACTTC.

This clonotype was seen only a few times. DNA for the CDR3: TGTGCCAGCAGCCCCCAAGATTTTGGTCAGCCCCAGCATTTT. It specifies CASSPQDFGQPQHF. This chain links TRBV3-1 with TRBJ1-5; D gene uncertain. There are 14 residues in the CDR3. V was shortened by 4 bases and J by 6 bases, with 13 bases between the two germline ends. Germline V gives CDR1 LGHDT, CDR2 YNNKEL (reference sequence).

This clonotype occurred many times. As DNA, the CDR3 is TGCGCCAGCAGCTTGGCCACAGCGGGAGGGCCAAGAGGGGAGCAGTACTTC. Translation gives CASSLATAGGPRGEQYF. The chain recombines TRBV5-1 with TRBJ2-7; 10 nucleotides align to TRBD2. CDR3 length equals 17 residues. V shed 0 bases, J shed 7 bases, and the junction held 13 bases outside the gene matches. Germline CDR1 and CDR2: SGHRS and YFSETQ.

The V and J genes are TRBV10-3 and TRBJ2-5; tentative D call: TRBD1 (6 bases). The CDR3 sequence is 15 residues long. Germline CDR1 ENHRY, CDR2 SYGVKD. Trimming shortened V by 2 bases and J by 2 bases, and 12 bases separated the two germline ends. CDR3 sequence: CAISEPLGQQETQYF. Written as DNA, the CDR3 is TGTGCCATCAGTGAGCCGCTCGGACAGCAAGAGACCCAGTACTTC.

The chain is built from TRBV11-2 and TRBJ2-3; the D is unclear. V was cut by 7 bases and J by 5 bases, with 13 bases left in between. This CDR3 region has 13 residues. The germline CDR1 and CDR2 sequences are SGHAT and FQNNGV. DNA for the CDR3: TGTGCCAGCACCCAGAGTTTGGGAGATACGCAGTATTTT. Encoded protein: CASTQSLGDTQYF.

This clonotype was observed a handful of times. The V call is TRBV10-3, the J call TRBJ2-3; 11 nucleotides match TRBD2. With 3 bases clipped from V and 3 bases from J, the junction kept 5 bases outside the gene matches. CDR1 ENHRY and CDR2 SYGVKD come from the germline V gene. CDR3 length: 16 amino acids. CDR3 DNA sequence: TGTGCCATCAGTGACATAGCGGGGGGGCAAACAGATACGCAGTATTTT. The encoded protein is CAISDIAGGQTDTQYF.

This clonotype came up many times. The chain uses TRBV25-1 and TRBJ2-7; D is tentatively TRBD1 or TRBD2 (5 bases each). CDR1 is MGHDK and CDR2 is SYGVNS in the germline V gene. This CDR3 comprises 15 residues. Between the trimmed V and J ends, which lost 1 base and 3 bases, there was a span of 13 bases. The CDR3 protein is CASSESGGGGYEQYF. CDR3 DNA sequence: TGTGCCAGCAGTGAATCAGGAGGTGGGGGCTACGAGCAGTACTTC.

This chain uses TRBV12-3 or TRBV12-4 with TRBJ2-2, with 11 bases fitting TRBD2. The V and J ends lost 6 bases and 4 bases, in that order; junction bases with no gene match: 1. CDR3 size: 14 residues. Here the CDR3 reads CASRLAGGTGELFF. The CDR3 DNA reads as TGTGCCAGCAGGCTAGCGGGGGGCACCGGGGAGCTGTTTTTT.

The chain uses TRBV12-5 and TRBJ1-1; D gene unclear. V lost 5 bases and J lost 0, with 10 bases in between. This CDR3 is built from 14 residues. The germline CDR1 and CDR2 sequences are LGHNT and FRNRAP. The DNA of the CDR3 is TGTGCTAGTGGTCCGACTGGGATGAACACTGAAGCTTTCTTT. The encoded protein is CASGPTGMNTEAFF.

The chain has TRBV27 and TRBJ1-5; no firm D call. V was cut by 4 bases and J by 4 bases, with 20 bases left in between. The germline gives CDR1 MNHEY, CDR2 SMNVEV (reference sequence). The CDR3 extends over 17 amino acids. CDR3 nucleotides: TGTGCCAGCAGTTCCCTCTCGGCAGGATCTATGAATCAGCCCCAGCATTTT. Its translation: CASSSLSAGSMNQPQHF.

The rearrangement joins TRBV18 to TRBJ2-7, with no clear D. V was pared by 4 bases and J by 2 bases, with 12 bases between. Germline lookup yields CDR1 KGHSH and CDR2 LQKENI. The CDR3 totals 14 residues. CDR3 nucleotides: TGTGCCAGCTCACGGGAAGACACTACCTACGAGCAGTACTTC. This codes for CASSREDTTYEQYF.

The V and J genes are TRBV7-3 and TRBJ2-1; possibly TRBD1 for D (7 bases). The CDR3 covers 15 residues. Trimming pared 5 bases from V and 3 bases from J, leaving 14 bases between. The germline V gene has CDR1 SGHTA and CDR2 FQGTGA. The CDR3: CASSPQGGGYNEQFF. Written as DNA, the CDR3 is TGTGCCAGCAGCCCCCAGGGGGGAGGCTACAATGAGCAGTTCTTC. The entire variable domain, with the rest obtained from reference TRBV7-3 and TRBJ2-1, is as follows: GAGVSQTPSNKVTEKGKYVELRCDPISGHTALYWYRQSLGQGPEFLIYFQGTGAADDSGLPNDRFFAVRPEGSVSTLKIQRTERGDSAVYLCASSPQGGGYNEQFFGPGTRLTVL.

The chain has TRBV4-1 and TRBJ1-2; no clear D gene. V dropped 1 base and J dropped 7 bases, with 10 bases sitting between them. The CDR3 consists of 13 residues. CDR1 and CDR2 from the germline V gene are MGHRA and YSYEKL. CDR3 bases: TGCGCCAGCAGCCAAGTGCTCAGTTCTGGCTACACCTTC. This gives the protein CASSQVLSSGYTF.

V gene TRBV20-1 combines with J gene TRBJ1-2, with 8 bases aligning to TRBD1. Per the germline V gene, CDR1 is DFQATT and CDR2 is SNEGSKA (reference sequence). There are 12 residues in the CDR3. V shed 5 bases, J shed 4 bases, and the junction held 3 bases outside the gene matches. CDR3 loop: CSARTGSYGYTF. The CDR3 coding sequence is TGCAGTGCTCGGACAGGGTCCTATGGCTACACCTTC.

The gene calls are TRBV25-1 and TRBJ1-1; D is undetermined. This CDR3 has 20 amino acids. Trimming cost V 3 bases and J 5 bases, with 31 bases left between them. Germline V lookup: CDR1 MGHDK, CDR2 SYGVNS. The CDR3 nucleotides are TGTGCCAGCAGTGATTCCTTACTAAACCGTCAGGACCTCGTTAAGACTGAAGCTTTCTTT. Translation gives CASSDSLLNRQDLVKTEAFF.

The chain links TRBV5-1 to TRBJ2-1; 11 bases agree with TRBD2. The CDR3 consists of 15 residues. The V and J ends lost 1 base and 9 bases, in that order; junction bases with no gene match: 6. Germline-derived CDR1 and CDR2 are SGHRS and YFSETQ. The CDR3 reads CASSLRIAGGSEQFF. As DNA, the CDR3 is TGCGCCAGCAGCTTGCGGATAGCGGGAGGGAGTGAGCAGTTCTTC.

The CDR3 here is CSATGLAGSVEQFF. Here the CDR3 DNA reads TGCAGTGCCACGGGACTAGCGGGGTCTGTTGAGCAGTTCTTC. This rearrangement joins TRBV20-1 to TRBJ2-1; TRBD2 matches 13 bases. CDR1 DFQATT and CDR2 SNEGSKA come from the germline V gene (reference sequence). CDR3 size: 14 residues. The V segment lost 6 bases and the J segment 9 bases; nucleotides outside the gene matches: 8.

This clonotype has a handful of counts. The J gene is TRBJ2-1, the V gene TRBV6-5; 7 nucleotides match TRBD2. CDR1 and CDR2 from the germline V gene are MNHEY and SVGAGI. This CDR3 is 14 amino acids long. V lost 1 base, J lost 8 bases, and 5 bases stayed unmatched. CDR3 nucleotides: TGTGCCAGCAGTTACTTACGGGGGGTCGATGAGCAGTTCTTC. Amino acid sequence: CASSYLRGVDEQFF.